The 9 T cell receptor beta chains below were found in one sample sequenced in a study of blood T cell repertoires in COVID-19. Some clones are missing from TCRdb's copy, which holds only in-frame ones; the method was immunoSEQ multiplex PCR. The repertoire has some 53,000 clones, 65% to 90% of them found once; the top ten carry approximately 15%. Specimen: peripheral blood. The receptors come from a man between 65 and 85 years old with acute or convalescent COVID-19.

The chain combines TRBV5-1 with TRBJ2-3; weak D call: TRBD1 (6 bases). This CDR3 has 16 residues. The germline gives CDR1 SGHRS, CDR2 YFSETQ. V lost 3 bases to trimming and J lost 4 bases, with 18 bases between them. As DNA, the CDR3 is TGCGCCAGCAGCTCGGGTGGAACAGGGAATGCAGATACGCAGTATTTT. Translating gives CASSSGGTGNADTQYF.

The table lists this clone with a few counts. V gene TRBV2 combines with J gene TRBJ1-2; D uncertain. Germline CDR1 reads SNHLY; CDR2 reads FYNNEI. This CDR3 region has 13 residues. Trimming pared 6 bases from V and 9 bases from J, leaving 17 bases between. The CDR3 DNA is TGTGCCAGCAGGGAGGGTTTAGGCCCTAGCTACACCTTC. This sequence encodes CASREGLGPSYTF.

This CDR3 is CASSHPDSNQETQYF. DNA of the CDR3: TGCGCCAGCAGCCACCCGGACTCCAACCAAGAGACCCAGTACTTC. The V call is TRBV4-1, the J call TRBJ2-5; TRBD2 is a possible D gene (5 bases). Germline assignment: CDR1 MGHRA and CDR2 YSYEKL. The CDR3 loop spans 15 amino acids. The germline V and J ends were trimmed by 3 bases and 0 bases, with 11 bases remaining between them.

The genes are TRBV9 and TRBJ2-2; TRBD1 matches 10 bases. The CDR3 totals 16 residues. Germline CDR1 SGDLS, CDR2 YYNGEE. V shed 4 bases, J shed 0 bases, and the junction held 3 bases outside the gene matches. The CDR3 is CASSPGTGANTGELFF. CDR3 nucleotides: TGTGCCAGCAGCCCCGGGACAGGGGCGAACACCGGGGAGCTGTTTTTT.

The chain has TRBV7-9 and TRBJ1-1; D possibly corresponds to TRBD1 (5 bases). This CDR3 has 13 residues. CDR1 SEHNR and CDR2 FQNEAQ come from the germline V gene (reference sequence). Deletions cut 3 bases from V and 4 bases from J, with 9 bases between. The CDR3 sequence is CASSLQGSTEAFF. The CDR3, as DNA: TGTGCCAGCAGCTTGCAGGGAAGCACTGAAGCTTTCTTT.

The V and J genes are TRBV7-2 and TRBJ1-1; no clear D. From germline, CDR1 is SGHTA and CDR2 FQGNSA. Trimming left V 2 bases short and J 1 base short, with 11 bases between. The CDR3 is 15 amino acids. In nucleotides, the CDR3 is TGTGCCAGCAGCTTAAAGTTTTCAGGGAACACTGAAGCTTTCTTT. It yields the protein CASSLKFSGNTEAFF.

CDR3 DNA: TGTGCCAGCAGTCCACAGGGCCTGAATGAAAAACTGTTTTTT. Encoded protein: CASSPQGLNEKLFF. The rearrangement links TRBV28 to TRBJ1-4; possibly TRBD1 for D (6 bases). The CDR3 is 14 amino acids. Per the germline V gene, CDR1 is MDHEN and CDR2 is SYDVKM. Trimming took off 5 bases at V and 5 bases at J, with 12 bases between the two ends.

The chain uses TRBV5-6 and TRBJ1-2, with a possible D match to TRBD1 (5 bases). Trimming removed 3 bases from V and 5 bases from J, with 8 bases in between. Germline V gene lookup returns CDR1 SGHDT and CDR2 YYEEEE. The CDR3 loop spans 12 amino acids. CDR3 nucleotides: TGTGCCAGCAGCTCACAGGTTTATGGCTACACCTTC. Translation gives CASSSQVYGYTF.

This chain links TRBV6-5 with TRBJ2-3; 7 positions match TRBD1. Germline CDR1 is MNHEY and CDR2 is SVGAGI. There are 15 residues in the CDR3. V lost 6 bases and J lost 3; bases outside the gene matches: 9. Written as DNA, the CDR3 is TGTGCCAGCAGGAAGCCGGGACAGAAAACAGATACGCAGTATTTT. Residues: CASRKPGQKTDTQYF.